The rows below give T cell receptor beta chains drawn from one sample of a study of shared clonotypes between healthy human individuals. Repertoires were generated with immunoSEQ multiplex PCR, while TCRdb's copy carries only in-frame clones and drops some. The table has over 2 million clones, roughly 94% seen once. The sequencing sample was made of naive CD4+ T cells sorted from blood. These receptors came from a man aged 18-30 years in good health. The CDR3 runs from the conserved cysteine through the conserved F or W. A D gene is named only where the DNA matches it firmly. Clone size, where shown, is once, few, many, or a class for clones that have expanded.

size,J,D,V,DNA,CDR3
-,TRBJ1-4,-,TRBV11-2,TGTGCCAGCAGCTTCACGGGGGCTATTAATGAAAAACTGTTTTTT,CASSFTGAINEKLFF
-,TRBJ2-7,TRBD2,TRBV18,TGTGCCAGCTCACCTTCGGGAGGGAAATACGAGCAGTACTTC,CASSPSGGKYEQYF
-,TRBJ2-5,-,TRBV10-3,TGTGCCATCAGTGAGTCGGCGGTAGAGACCCAGTACTTC,CAISESAVETQYF
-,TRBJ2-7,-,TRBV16,TGTGCCAGCAGCCAACGCGGGACATGGAGCCACGAGCAGTACTTC,CASSQRGTWSHEQYF
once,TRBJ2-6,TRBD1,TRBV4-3,TGCGCCAGCAGCCACGACAGGGGCGCTGGGGCCAACGTCCTGACTTTC,CASSHDRGAGANVLTF
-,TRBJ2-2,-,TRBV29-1,TGCAGCGTTCAAGGGGGCACCAGCGGGGACACCGGGGAGCTGTTTTTT,CSVQGGTSGDTGELFF
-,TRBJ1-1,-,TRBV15,TGTGCCACCAGCAGAGAGTCGAACACTGAAGCTTTCTTT,CATSRESNTEAFF
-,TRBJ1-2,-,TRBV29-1,TGCAGCGTTGCAGGTGCCAGTTATGGCTACACCTTC,CSVAGASYGYTF
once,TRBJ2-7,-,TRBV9,TGTGCCAGCAGTCCCGTTTGGGACTCCTCCTACGAGCAGTACTTC,CASSPVWDSSYEQYF
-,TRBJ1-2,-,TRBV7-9,TGTGCCAGCAGCAGCTCTGGAGTAAACTATGGCTACACCTTC,CASSSSGVNYGYTF
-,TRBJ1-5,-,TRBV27,TGTGCCAGCAGTTTATCTGCAGGCCCGCATTTT,CASSLSAGPHF
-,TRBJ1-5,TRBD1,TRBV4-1,TGCGCCAGCAGCCGAGGGACAGGAGCGATTCAGCCCCAGCATTTT,CASSRGTGAIQPQHF
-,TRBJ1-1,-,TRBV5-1,TGCGCCAGCAGCTTCCAGGGGCTTTCGAACACTGAAGCTTTCTTT,CASSFQGLSNTEAFF
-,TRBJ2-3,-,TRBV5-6,TGTGCCAGCAGTAAGGACGGCTATACGCAGTATTTT,CASSKDGYTQYF
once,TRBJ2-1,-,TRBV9,TGTGCCAGCAGCGTAGAGGGCAGCGAGCAGTTCTTC,CASSVEGSEQFF
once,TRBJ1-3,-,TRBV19,TGTGCCAGTAGTATTCGTGGCGGGAGCTCTGGAAACACCATATATTTT,CASSIRGGSSGNTIYF
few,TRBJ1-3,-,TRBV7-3,TGTGCCAGCAGCTTAACTGGGGGTGCCGGAGGAAACACCATATATTTT,CASSLTGGAGGNTIYF
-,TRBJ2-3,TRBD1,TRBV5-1,TGCGCCAGCAGCTTGGTGGGACAGGGGGCCACAGATACGCAGTATTTT,CASSLVGQGATDTQYF
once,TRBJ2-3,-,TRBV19,TGTGCCAGTAGTCCCTCCCCCCCGAGGGCCACAGATACGCAGTATTTT,CASSPSPPRATDTQYF
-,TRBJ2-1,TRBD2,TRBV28,TGTGCCAGCAGTTTCCCGAAGGCGGGGGGGCGCTACAATGAGCAGTTCTTC,CASSFPKAGGRYNEQFF
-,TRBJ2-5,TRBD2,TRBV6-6,TGTGCCAGCAGTTACGGAGCGGGAGTTCTCAAAGAGACCCAGTACTTC,CASSYGAGVLKETQYF
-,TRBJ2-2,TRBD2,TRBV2,TGTGCCAGCAGTCTTAGCGGGGGGAACACCGGGGAGCTGTTTTTT,CASSLSGGNTGELFF
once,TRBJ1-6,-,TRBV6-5,TGTGCCAGCAGTTACTCGGAAGGGGTTCATAATTCACCCCTCCACTTT,CASSYSEGVHNSPLHF
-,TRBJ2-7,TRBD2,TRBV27,TGTGCCAGCAGTTTCAGGGTTGGGACTAGCGCGAACTCCTACGAGCAGTACTTC,CASSFRVGTSANSYEQYF
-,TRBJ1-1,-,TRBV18,TGTGCCAGCTCACCGGCACAGACGAACACTGAAGCTTTCTTT,CASSPAQTNTEAFF
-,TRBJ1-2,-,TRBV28,TGTGCCAGCAGTCCGGGTTCTGCCAGTTTAACAATTAACTATGGCTACACCTTC,CASSPGSASLTINYGYTF
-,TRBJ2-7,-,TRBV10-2,TGCGCCAGCAGCCTGAATGGGGGGGAGCAGTACTTC,CASSLNGGEQYF
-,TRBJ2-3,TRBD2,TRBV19,TGTGCCAGTAGTGAGACTAGCGGGACTACAGATACGCAGTATTTT,CASSETSGTTDTQYF
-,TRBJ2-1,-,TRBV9,TGTGCCAGCAGCGTAGGTCCCAGCGGGTACAATGAGCAGTTCTTC,CASSVGPSGYNEQFF
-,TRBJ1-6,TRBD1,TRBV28,TGTGCCAGCAGTCCCTCCCGACAGGGGTGGCGATCACCCCTCCACTTT,CASSPSRQGWRSPLHF
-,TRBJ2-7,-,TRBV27,TGTGCCAGCAGTCCTCGACTAGGCTCCTACGAGCAGTACTTC,CASSPRLGSYEQYF
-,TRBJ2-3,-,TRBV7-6,TGTGCCAGCAGCTTAGTTGGAGGCACAGATACGCAGTATTTT,CASSLVGGTDTQYF
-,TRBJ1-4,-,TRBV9,TGTGCCAGCAGCTCCCGTTTAGACGTCGGTGAAAAACTGTTTTTT,CASSSRLDVGEKLFF
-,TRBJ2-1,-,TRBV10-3,TGTGCCATCAGTGGAGAGCCCGGGAATGAGCAGTTCTTC,CAISGEPGNEQFF
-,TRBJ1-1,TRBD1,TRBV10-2,TGCGCCAGCAGCTTGGACAGGGCTACTGAAGCTTTCTTT,CASSLDRATEAFF
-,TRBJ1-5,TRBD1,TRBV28,TGTGCCAGCAGTCCCCGGACAGGGAAGGGTAATCAGCCCCAGCATTTT,CASSPRTGKGNQPQHF
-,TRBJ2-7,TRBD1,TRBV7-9,TGTGCCAGCAGCTTAGACAACCAGGGGGTCTACGAGCAGTACTTC,CASSLDNQGVYEQYF
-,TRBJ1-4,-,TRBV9,TGTGCCAGCAGCGTTGGGATGAATGAAAAACTGTTTTTT,CASSVGMNEKLFF
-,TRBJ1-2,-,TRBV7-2,TGTGCCAGCAGCTTAGAAGTGGGCAGCAACTATGGCTACACCTTC,CASSLEVGSNYGYTF
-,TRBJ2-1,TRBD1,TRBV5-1,TGCGCCAGCAGTTCTCCCGGGACAGGGGGCTACAATGAGCAGTTCTTC,CASSSPGTGGYNEQFF
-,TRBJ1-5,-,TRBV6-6,TGTGCCAGCAGCACACCGACGGGTAGCAATCAGCCCCAGCATTTT,CASSTPTGSNQPQHF